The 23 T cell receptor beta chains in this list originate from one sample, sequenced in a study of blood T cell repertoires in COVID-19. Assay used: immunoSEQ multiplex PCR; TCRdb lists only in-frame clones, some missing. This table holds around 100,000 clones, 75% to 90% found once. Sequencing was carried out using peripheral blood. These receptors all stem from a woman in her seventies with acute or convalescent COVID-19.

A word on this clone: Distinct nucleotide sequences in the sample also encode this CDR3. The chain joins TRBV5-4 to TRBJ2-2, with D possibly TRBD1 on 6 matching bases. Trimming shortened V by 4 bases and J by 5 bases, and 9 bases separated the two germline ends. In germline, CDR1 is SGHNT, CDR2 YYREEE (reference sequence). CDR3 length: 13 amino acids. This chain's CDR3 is CASSLQGTGELFF. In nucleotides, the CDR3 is TGTGCCAGCAGCCTACAGGGAACCGGGGAGCTGTTTTTT.

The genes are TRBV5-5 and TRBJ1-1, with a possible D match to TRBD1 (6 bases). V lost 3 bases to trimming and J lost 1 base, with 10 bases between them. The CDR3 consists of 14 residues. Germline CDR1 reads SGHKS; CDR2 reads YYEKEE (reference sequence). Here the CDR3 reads CASSSRDKNTEAFF. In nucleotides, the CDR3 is TGTGCCAGCAGCTCCCGGGACAAGAACACTGAAGCTTTCTTT.

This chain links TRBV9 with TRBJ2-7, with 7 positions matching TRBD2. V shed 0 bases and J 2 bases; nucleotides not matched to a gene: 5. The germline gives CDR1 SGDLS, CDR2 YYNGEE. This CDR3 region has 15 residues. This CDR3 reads CASSVGPSGAYEQYF. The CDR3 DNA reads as TGTGCCAGCAGCGTAGGCCCCAGCGGGGCCTACGAGCAGTACTTC.

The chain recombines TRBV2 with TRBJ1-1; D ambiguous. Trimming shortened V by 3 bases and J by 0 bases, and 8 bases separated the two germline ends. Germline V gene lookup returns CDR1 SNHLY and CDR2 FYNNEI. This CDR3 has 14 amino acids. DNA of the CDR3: TGTGCCAGCAGTGACCCCCGGGTGAACACTGAAGCTTTCTTT. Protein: CASSDPRVNTEAFF.

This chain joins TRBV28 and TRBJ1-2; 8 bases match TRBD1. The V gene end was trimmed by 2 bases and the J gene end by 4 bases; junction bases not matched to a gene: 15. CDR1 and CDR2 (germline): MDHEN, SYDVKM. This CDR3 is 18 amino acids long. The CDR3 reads CASSLRTVVTGDSYGYTF. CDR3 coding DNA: TGTGCCAGCAGTTTACGGACCGTTGTGACAGGGGACTCCTATGGCTACACCTTC.

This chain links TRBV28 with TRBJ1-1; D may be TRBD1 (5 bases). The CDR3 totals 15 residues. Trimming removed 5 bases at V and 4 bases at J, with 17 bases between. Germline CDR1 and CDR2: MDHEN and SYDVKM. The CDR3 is CASSPHLGGSTEAFF. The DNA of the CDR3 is TGTGCCAGCAGTCCCCACCTTGGGGGGAGCACTGAAGCTTTCTTT.

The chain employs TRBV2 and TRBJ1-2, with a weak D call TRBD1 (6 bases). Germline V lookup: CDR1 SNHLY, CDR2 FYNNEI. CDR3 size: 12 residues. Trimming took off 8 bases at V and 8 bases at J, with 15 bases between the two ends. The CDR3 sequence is CASGGAAGGYTF. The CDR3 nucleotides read TGTGCCAGCGGGGGGGCGGCGGGCGGCTACACCTTC.

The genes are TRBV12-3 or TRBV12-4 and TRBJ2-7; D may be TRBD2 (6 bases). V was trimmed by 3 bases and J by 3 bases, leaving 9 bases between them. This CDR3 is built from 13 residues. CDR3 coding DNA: TGTGCCAGCAGTTTTGCTAGCGACTACGAGCAGTACTTC. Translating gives CASSFASDYEQYF.

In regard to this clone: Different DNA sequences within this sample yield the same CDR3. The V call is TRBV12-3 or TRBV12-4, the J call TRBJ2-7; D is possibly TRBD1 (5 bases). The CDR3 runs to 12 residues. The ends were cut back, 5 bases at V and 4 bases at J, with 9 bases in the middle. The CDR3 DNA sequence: TGTGCCAGCAGTCCCCAGGGATACGAGCAGTACTTC. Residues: CASSPQGYEQYF.

DNA for the CDR3: TGTGCCAGCAGCCCACGGACAGGGGGCTACGAGCAGTACTTC. Translating gives CASSPRTGGYEQYF. The V call is TRBV9, the J call TRBJ2-7, with 10 bases matching TRBD1. Germline CDR1 is SGDLS and CDR2 is YYNGEE. There are 14 residues in the CDR3. The trim removed 4 bases at V and 3 bases at J, leaving 4 bases unmatched. The whole variable domain, filled in from reference TRBV9 and TRBJ2-7, reads DSGVTQTPKHLITATGQRVTLRCSPRSGDLSVYWYQQSLDQGLQFLIQYYNGEERAKGNILERFSAQQFPDLHSELNLSSLELGDSALYFCASSPRTGGYEQYFGPGTRLTVT.

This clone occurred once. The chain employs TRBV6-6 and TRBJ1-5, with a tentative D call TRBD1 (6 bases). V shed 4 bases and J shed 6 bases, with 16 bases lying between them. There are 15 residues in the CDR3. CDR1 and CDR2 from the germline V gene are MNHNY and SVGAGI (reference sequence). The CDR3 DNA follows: TGTGCCAGCAGTTCACGGCAGGGGAAGGGTCAGCCCCAGCATTTT. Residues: CASSSRQGKGQPQHF.

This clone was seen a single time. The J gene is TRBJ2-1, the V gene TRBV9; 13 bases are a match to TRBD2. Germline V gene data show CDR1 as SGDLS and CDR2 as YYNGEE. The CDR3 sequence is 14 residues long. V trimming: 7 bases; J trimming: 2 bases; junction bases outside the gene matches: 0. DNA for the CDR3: TGTGCCAGCGGGACTAGCGGGGCCTACAATGAGCAGTTCTTC. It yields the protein CASGTSGAYNEQFF.

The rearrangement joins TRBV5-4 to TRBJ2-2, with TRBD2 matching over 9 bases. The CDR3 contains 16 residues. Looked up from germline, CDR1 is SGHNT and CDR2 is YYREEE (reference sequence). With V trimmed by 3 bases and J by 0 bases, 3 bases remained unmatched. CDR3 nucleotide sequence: TGTGCCAGCAGCTCCAGACTAGCGGCGAACACCGGGGAGCTGTTTTTT. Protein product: CASSSRLAANTGELFF. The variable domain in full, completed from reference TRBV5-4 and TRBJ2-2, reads ETGVTQSPTHLIKTRGQQVTLRCSSQSGHNTVSWYQQALGQGPQFIFQYYREEENGRGNFPPRFSGLQFPNYSSELNVNALELDDSALYLCASSSRLAANTGELFFGEGSRLTVL.

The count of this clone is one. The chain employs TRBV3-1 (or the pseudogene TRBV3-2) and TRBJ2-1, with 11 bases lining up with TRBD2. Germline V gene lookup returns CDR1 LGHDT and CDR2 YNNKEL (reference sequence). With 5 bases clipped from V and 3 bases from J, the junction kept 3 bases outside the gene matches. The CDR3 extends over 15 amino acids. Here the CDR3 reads CASSSTSGSYNEQFF. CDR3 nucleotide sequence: TGTGCCAGCAGCTCCACTAGCGGGAGCTACAATGAGCAGTTCTTC.

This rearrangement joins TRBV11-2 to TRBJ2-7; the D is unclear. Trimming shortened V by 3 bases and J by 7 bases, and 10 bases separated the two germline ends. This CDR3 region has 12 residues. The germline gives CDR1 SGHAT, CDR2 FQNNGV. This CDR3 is CASSLAPLEQYF. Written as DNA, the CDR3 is TGTGCCAGCAGCTTGGCCCCCTTGGAGCAGTACTTC.

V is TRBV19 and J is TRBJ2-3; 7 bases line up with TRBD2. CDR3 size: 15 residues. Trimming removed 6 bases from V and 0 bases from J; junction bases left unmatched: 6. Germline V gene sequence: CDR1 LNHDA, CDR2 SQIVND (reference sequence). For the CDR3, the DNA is TGTGCCAGTAGCCGTCGGGGGGATAGCACAGATACGCAGTATTTT. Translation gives CASSRRGDSTDTQYF.

CDR3 sequence (DNA): TGCGCCAGCAGCTCCGGGGTAGCGGGGGCCTGGGGGGAGCAGTTCTTC. This encodes CASSSGVAGAWGEQFF. V is TRBV5-1 and J is TRBJ2-1; 9 bases are shared with TRBD2. The CDR3 runs 16 residues. V lost 3 bases to trimming and J lost 10 bases; unmatched junction nucleotides: 14. The germline gives CDR1 SGHRS, CDR2 YFSETQ.

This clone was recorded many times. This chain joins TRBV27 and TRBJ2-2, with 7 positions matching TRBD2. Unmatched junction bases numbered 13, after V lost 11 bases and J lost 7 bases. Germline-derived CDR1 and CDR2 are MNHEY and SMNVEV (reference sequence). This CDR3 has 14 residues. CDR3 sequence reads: CAASPMGGIGELFF. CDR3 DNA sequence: TGTGCCGCCTCCCCGATGGGGGGGATCGGGGAGCTGTTTTTT.

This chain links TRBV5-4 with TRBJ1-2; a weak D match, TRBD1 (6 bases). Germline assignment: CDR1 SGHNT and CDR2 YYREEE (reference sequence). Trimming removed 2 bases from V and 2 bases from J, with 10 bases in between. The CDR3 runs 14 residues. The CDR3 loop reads CASSFSQGNYGYTF. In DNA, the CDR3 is TGTGCCAGCAGCTTTTCTCAGGGGAACTATGGCTACACCTTC.

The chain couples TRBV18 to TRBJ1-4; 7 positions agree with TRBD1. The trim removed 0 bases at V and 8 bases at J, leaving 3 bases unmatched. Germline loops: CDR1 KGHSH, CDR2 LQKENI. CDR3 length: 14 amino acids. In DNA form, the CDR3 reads TGTGCCAGCTCACCACCGGGGACAGTAGAAAAACTGTTTTTT. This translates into CASSPPGTVEKLFF.

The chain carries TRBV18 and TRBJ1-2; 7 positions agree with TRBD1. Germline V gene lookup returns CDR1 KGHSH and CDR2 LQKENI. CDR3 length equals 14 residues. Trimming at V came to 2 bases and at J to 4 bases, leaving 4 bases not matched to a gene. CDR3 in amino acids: CASSPSGTAYGYTF. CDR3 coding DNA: TGTGCCAGCTCACCATCCGGGACAGCCTATGGCTACACCTTC. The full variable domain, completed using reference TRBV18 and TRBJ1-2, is NAGVMQNPRHLVRRRGQEARLRCSPMKGHSHVYWYRQLPEEGLKFMVYLQKENIIDESGMPKERFSAEFPKEGPSILRIQQVVRGDSAAYFCASSPSGTAYGYTFGSGTRLTVV.

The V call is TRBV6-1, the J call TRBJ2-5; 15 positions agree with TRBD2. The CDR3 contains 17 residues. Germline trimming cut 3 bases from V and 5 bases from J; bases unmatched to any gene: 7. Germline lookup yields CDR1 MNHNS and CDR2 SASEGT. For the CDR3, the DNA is TGTGCCAGCAGTGACCGGACTAGCGGGGGGGCCGGGGAGACCCAGTACTTC. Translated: CASSDRTSGGAGETQYF.

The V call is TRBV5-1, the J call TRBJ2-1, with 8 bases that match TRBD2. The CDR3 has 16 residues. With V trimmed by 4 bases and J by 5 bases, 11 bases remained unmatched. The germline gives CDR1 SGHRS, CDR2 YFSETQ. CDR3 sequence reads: CASSLAFGGRNNEQFF. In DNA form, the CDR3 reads TGCGCCAGCAGCCTCGCCTTTGGCGGGAGGAACAATGAGCAGTTCTTC. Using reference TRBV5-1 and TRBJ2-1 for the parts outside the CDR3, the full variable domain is KAGVTQTPRYLIKTRGQQVTLSCSPISGHRSVSWYQQTPGQGLQFLFEYFSETQRNKGNFPGRFSGRQFSNSRSEMNVSTLELGDSALYLCASSLAFGGRNNEQFFGPGTRLTVL.